These 28 T cell receptor beta chains share one sample of origin, sequenced in a study of T cells in narcolepsy. Profiling relied on immunoSEQ multiplex PCR, and the TCRdb table lists in-frame clones only, not all of them. Here the sample spans over 25,000 clones, 86% being singletons. The material sequenced was CD45RA- memory CD4+ T cells from PBMCs. All receptors derive from a human donor with narcolepsy.

The chain joins TRBV2 to TRBJ2-1, with D possibly being TRBD2 (5 bases). The CDR3 has 12 amino acids. In germline, CDR1 is SNHLY, CDR2 FYNNEI. The V end was cut by 5 bases, the J end by 7 bases, with 9 bases between. Here the CDR3 DNA reads TGTGCCAGCAGTTCGGGGTTTAATGAGCAGTTCTTC. Translation gives CASSSGFNEQFF.

This chain uses TRBV6-1 with TRBJ2-7, with 7 bases identical to TRBD1. The CDR3 length is 14 residues. Trimming cost V 10 bases and J 2 bases; bases outside gene matches: 11. Germline lookup yields CDR1 MNHNS and CDR2 SASEGT. The CDR3 sequence is CATKTPGQAYEQYF. The CDR3 nucleotides read TGTGCCACCAAAACCCCCGGACAGGCCTACGAGCAGTACTTC.

The chain couples TRBV6-1 to TRBJ2-2; D is unclear. The V and J ends lost 2 bases and 7 bases respectively, with 11 bases between them. The CDR3 totals 14 residues. Germline CDR1 and CDR2: MNHNS and SASEGT. CDR3 DNA: TGTGCCAGCAGTGAAATTGGGGTGGGCGGGGAGCTGTTTTTT. The encoded protein is CASSEIGVGGELFF.

The J gene is TRBJ1-6, the V gene TRBV6-1; TRBD1 matches 8 bases. J gave up 5 bases and V 6 bases, and 3 bases lay outside the gene matches. The CDR3 loop spans 14 amino acids. Germline V CDR1 and CDR2: MNHNS, SASEGT. CDR3 DNA sequence: TGTGCCAGCAGCGCGACAGGGGATAATTCACCCCTCCACTTT. Residues: CASSATGDNSPLHF.

The V call is TRBV7-9, the J call TRBJ1-5; D not certain. The CDR3 runs 13 residues. Trimming stripped 4 bases from V and 7 bases from J, with 11 bases between. Germline V gene data show CDR1 as SEHNR and CDR2 as FQNEAQ (reference sequence). The CDR3 DNA sequence: TGTGCCAGCAGCTCACAAATGGGGCAGCCCCAGCATTTT. Protein sequence: CASSSQMGQPQHF.

The chain recombines TRBV28 with TRBJ2-3, with TRBD1 as a possible D gene (5 bases). Germline CDR1 MDHEN, CDR2 SYDVKM. Trimming removed 6 bases from V and 2 bases from J, with 9 bases in between. There are 13 residues in the CDR3. CDR3 coding DNA: TGTGCCAGCAGGGACACTTCCACAGATACGCAGTATTTT. This encodes CASRDTSTDTQYF.

The chain carries TRBV7-9 and TRBJ1-1; a possible D gene is TRBD1 (6 bases). CDR1 and CDR2 (germline): SEHNR, FQNEAQ (reference sequence). This CDR3 contains 16 residues. V was pared by 3 bases and J by 2 bases, with 16 bases between. The CDR3 loop reads CASSLTISTGNTEAFF. The DNA for the CDR3 is TGTGCCAGCAGCTTGACGATATCGACAGGTAACACTGAAGCTTTCTTT.

The rearrangement uses TRBV6-5 and TRBJ1-4; 7 nucleotides agree with TRBD1. The CDR3 is made up of 14 amino acids. Germline V gene data show CDR1 as MNHEY and CDR2 as SVGAGI. V trimming: 7 bases; J trimming: 7 bases; junction bases outside the gene matches: 9. The CDR3 is CASTEGGGGEKLFF. The CDR3 nucleotides are TGTGCCAGCACCGAAGGGGGCGGAGGTGAAAAACTGTTTTTT.

The chain employs TRBV11-2 and TRBJ2-1; D tentatively reads TRBD1 or TRBD2 (5 bases each). The CDR3 spans 13 residues. The germline gives CDR1 SGHAT, CDR2 FQNNGV. Trimming left V 4 bases short and J 12 bases short, with 16 bases between. DNA of the CDR3: TGTGCCAGCAGCTACACTAACCGGGGCGTGCAGTTCTTC. The encoded protein is CASSYTNRGVQFF.

The rearrangement uses TRBV25-1 and TRBJ1-1; 7 bases line up with TRBD1. J lost 5 bases, V lost 6 bases, and 12 bases had no gene match. The CDR3 totals 15 residues. Per germline, CDR1 MGHDK and CDR2 SYGVNS. The DNA of the CDR3 is TGTGCCAGCAGCTCACCGCAAGGGGGCAGGACTGAAGCTTTCTTT. Its protein product is CASSSPQGGRTEAFF.

The genes are TRBV2 and TRBJ2-3, with 9 bases identical to TRBD2. The length of the CDR3 is 14 residues. Germline V lookup: CDR1 SNHLY, CDR2 FYNNEI. Germline trimming cut 3 bases from V and 10 bases from J; bases unmatched to any gene: 8. CDR3 nucleotides: TGTGCCAGCAGTGAGGGGACTAGCCTCTTCGCGCAGTATTTT. Protein sequence: CASSEGTSLFAQYF.

The chain is built from TRBV6-5 and TRBJ1-1; D is possibly TRBD1 (5 bases). The germline CDR1 and CDR2 sequences are MNHEY and SVGAGI. This CDR3 has 14 amino acids. V lost 5 bases to trimming and J lost 5 bases, with 15 bases between them. CDR3 coding DNA: TGTGCCAGCAGTGAAATATCTCGGGGGACTGAAGCTTTCTTT. It translates to CASSEISRGTEAFF.

This clone appeared a single time. The CDR3 bases are TGTGCCAGCAGCCCCATGGACGGCCCTTGGACCCAGTACTTC. It specifies CASSPMDGPWTQYF. This chain joins TRBV9 and TRBJ2-5; D not certain. Trimming removed 4 bases from V and 7 bases from J, with 17 bases in between. Germline assignment: CDR1 SGDLS and CDR2 YYNGEE. The CDR3 totals 14 residues.

This chain joins TRBV5-1 and TRBJ2-3; no firm D call. The V end was cut by 2 bases, the J end by 2 bases, with 3 bases between. Germline CDR1 SGHRS, CDR2 YFSETQ. The CDR3 has 12 amino acids. CDR3 coding DNA: TGCGCCAGCAGCTTCAACACAGATACGCAGTATTTT. The encoded protein is CASSFNTDTQYF.

The chain recombines TRBV10-3 with TRBJ1-1, with 12 bases matching TRBD1. This CDR3 contains 17 residues. Germline V gene data show CDR1 as ENHRY and CDR2 as SYGVKD. Unmatched junction bases numbered 9, after V lost 2 bases and J lost 5 bases. The CDR3 bases are TGTGCCATCAGTGAGCCTCCCGGGACAGGGGGCTCGACTGAAGCTTTCTTT. Translating it yields CAISEPPGTGGSTEAFF.

The CDR3 DNA is TGCGCCAGCAGGGACAGGACGACCACCGGGGAGCTGTTTTTT. Translating it yields CASRDRTTTGELFF. The chain is built from TRBV5-1 and TRBJ2-2; 7 bases align to TRBD1. The CDR3 extends over 14 amino acids. Germline lookup yields CDR1 SGHRS and CDR2 YFSETQ. V was pared by 5 bases and J by 4 bases, with 5 bases of the junction left unmatched.

The chain has TRBV4-1 and TRBJ2-1; D possibly corresponds to TRBD2 (5 bases). The CDR3 spans 15 residues. From germline, CDR1 is MGHRA and CDR2 YSYEKL. V was trimmed by 0 bases and J by 4 bases, leaving 10 bases between them. DNA of the CDR3: TGCGCCAGCAGCCAAGAGAATCGGGGATACAATGAGCAGTTCTTC. Protein: CASSQENRGYNEQFF.

The CDR3 coding sequence is TGTGCCAGCAGCTTGGGGACAGGGGGCTCCTACAATGAGCAGTTCTTC. The encoded protein is CASSLGTGGSYNEQFF. V and J are TRBV5-6 and TRBJ2-1; TRBD1 agrees at 10 bases. Germline V lookup: CDR1 SGHDT, CDR2 YYEEEE. The CDR3 has 16 amino acids. The V segment lost 0 bases and the J segment 0 bases; nucleotides outside the gene matches: 0.

J is TRBJ2-5 and V is TRBV5-1; D unresolved. Deletions cut 3 bases from V and 2 bases from J, with 8 bases between. CDR1 SGHRS and CDR2 YFSETQ come from the germline V gene. The CDR3 totals 13 residues. The CDR3 is CASSSISQETQYF. As DNA, the CDR3 is TGCGCCAGCAGCTCTATTTCACAAGAGACCCAGTACTTC.

The J gene is TRBJ2-7, the V gene TRBV5-1; 11 bases fit TRBD2. This CDR3 is 12 amino acids long. V was clipped by 4 bases and J by 7 bases; unmatched bases: 1. CDR1 and CDR2 from the germline V gene are SGHRS and YFSETQ. CDR3 nucleotide sequence: TGCGCCAGCAGCGCTAGCGGGGGGGAGCAGTACGTC. Amino acid sequence: CASSASGGEQYV.

This chain connects TRBV7-9 to TRBJ2-3; D remains unclear. The CDR3 runs 14 residues. CDR1 is SEHNR and CDR2 is FQNEAQ in the germline V gene (reference sequence). V shed 7 bases and J shed 2 bases, with 13 bases lying between them. The CDR3 region is CASTPERNTDTQYF. The CDR3, as DNA: TGTGCCAGCACCCCAGAGAGGAACACAGATACGCAGTATTTT.

The V call is TRBV6-5, the J call TRBJ2-1, with TRBD1 matching 7 bases. Losses at the gene ends were 0 bases for V and 5 bases for J; bases not matched to a gene: 4. The CDR3 has 15 amino acids. The V gene's germline CDR1 is MNHEY and CDR2 SVGAGI. CDR3 nucleotides: TGTGCCAGCAGTTACTCGACGACAGGGAACAATGAGCAGTTCTTC. As protein: CASSYSTTGNNEQFF.

V is TRBV28 and J is TRBJ1-1; TRBD1 matches at 11 bases. The germline V gene has CDR1 MDHEN and CDR2 SYDVKM. Germline trimming cut 7 bases from V and 5 bases from J; bases unmatched to any gene: 6. The CDR3 has 14 residues. As DNA, the CDR3 is TGTGCCAGCACCGGGACAGGGGGATTAACTGAAGCTTTCTTT. Translation gives CASTGTGGLTEAFF.

The CDR3 region is CASNPTGGDNSPLHF. As DNA, the CDR3 is TGTGCCAGCAATCCGACAGGCGGAGATAATTCACCCCTCCACTTT. This chain links TRBV6-4 with TRBJ1-6, with a weak D call TRBD1 (6 bases). Trimming took off 7 bases at V and 5 bases at J, with 15 bases between the two ends. Germline loops: CDR1 MRHNA, CDR2 SNTAGT. This CDR3 has 15 residues.

The chain joins TRBV15 to TRBJ2-3; D may match TRBD1 or TRBD2 (6 bases each). CDR3 length equals 15 residues. Germline CDR1 LNHNV, CDR2 YYDKDF (reference sequence). The V end lost 1 base, the J end lost 1 base, and 9 bases lay between the germline ends. CDR3 in amino acids: CATSRAGAGTDTQYF. The CDR3 DNA is TGTGCCACCAGCAGAGCGGGGGCAGGCACAGATACGCAGTATTTT.

This clone was observed a few times. The chain uses TRBV7-2 and TRBJ2-3, with D possibly matching TRBD2 (5 bases). The CDR3 extends over 13 amino acids. Trimming took 0 bases from V and 9 from J, leaving 10 bases between them. Per germline, CDR1 SGHTA and CDR2 FQGNSA. This chain's CDR3 is CASSLAGSGTQYF. The CDR3 DNA reads TGTGCCAGCAGCTTAGCGGGCTCGGGAACGCAGTATTTT.

The chain employs TRBV7-9 and TRBJ1-4; D is unresolved. V was pared by 2 bases and J by 5 bases, with 9 bases between. From germline, CDR1 is SEHNR and CDR2 FQNEAQ (reference sequence). The CDR3 spans 14 residues. DNA for the CDR3: TGTGCCAGCAGCTTATCCGGGAACAATGAAAAACTGTTTTTT. Translating it yields CASSLSGNNEKLFF.

The rearrangement uses TRBV4-1 and TRBJ2-3, with D possibly matching TRBD1 (6 bases). The CDR3 extends over 17 amino acids. With 0 bases removed from V and 4 bases from J, the gap between germline ends came to 17 bases. Germline lookup yields CDR1 MGHRA and CDR2 YSYEKL. CDR3 in amino acids: CASSQDLRQDFPDTQYF. The DNA for the CDR3 is TGCGCCAGCAGCCAAGATCTGCGACAGGATTTCCCAGATACGCAGTATTTT.